Listed here are 25 T cell receptor beta chains from one sample, sequenced in a study of blood T cell repertoires in COVID-19 (dated by TCRdb to about 2020). Library construction relied on the immunoSEQ multiplex PCR assay. TCRdb stores this immuneACCESS table with in-frame sequences only. Part of the clones is absent; in the studies checked, under half of the shortfall reflects unresolved V genes, and no reason is known for the rest. This sample has approximately 200,000 clones in its table, and about 84% of those were observed once. The ten largest clones capture approximately 18% of the sample. The sample comprised peripheral blood. The origin of the receptors is an older person with COVID-19, enrolled during active disease.

The chain has TRBV13 and TRBJ2-7; 10 nucleotides agree with TRBD1. With 5 bases clipped from V and 1 base from J, the junction kept 11 bases outside the gene matches. CDR1 and CDR2 (germline): PRHDT, FYEKMQ (reference sequence). The CDR3 spans 17 residues. The CDR3 spells CASSQYLGTGVSYEQYF. For the CDR3, the DNA is TGTGCCAGCAGCCAATATTTAGGGACAGGGGTTTCCTACGAGCAGTACTTC.

V and J are TRBV27 and TRBJ1-6, with D perhaps matching TRBD1 (5 bases). Trimming removed 3 bases from V and 6 bases from J, with 12 bases in between. The CDR3 has 15 amino acids. Looked up from germline, CDR1 is MNHEY and CDR2 is SMNVEV (reference sequence). The CDR3 protein is CASSFGVQGNSPLHF. In DNA form, the CDR3 reads TGTGCCAGCAGTTTTGGGGTCCAGGGTAATTCACCCCTCCACTTT.

The gene calls are TRBV6-6 and TRBJ2-1; D is unclear. CDR1 and CDR2 from the germline V gene are MNHNY and SVGAGI (reference sequence). V was pared by 4 bases and J by 1 base, with 14 bases between. This CDR3 comprises 16 residues. CDR3 sequence: CASSSTLGGSYNEQFF. CDR3 nucleotide sequence: TGTGCCAGCAGTTCCACGCTAGGCGGATCCTACAATGAGCAGTTCTTC.

J is TRBJ2-2 and V is TRBV19; tentatively, D is TRBD1 (8 bases). Trimming pared 7 bases from V and 7 bases from J, leaving 22 bases between. The CDR3 is 16 amino acids. Germline-derived CDR1 and CDR2 are LNHDA and SQIVND (reference sequence). The CDR3 coding sequence is TGTGCCAGTATGCGGGAGCTCGCAGGGGGCAGCGGGGAGCTGTTTTTT. Its protein product is CASMRELAGGSGELFF. Based on the CDR3 plus reference TRBV19 and TRBJ2-2, the full variable domain is DGGITQSPKYLFRKEGQNVTLSCEQNLNHDAMYWYRQDPGQGLRLIYYSQIVNDFQKGDIAEGYSVSREKKESFPLTVTSAQKNPTAFYLCASMRELAGGSGELFFGEGSRLTVL.

This rearrangement joins TRBV28 to TRBJ2-1; D is unclear. The CDR3 sequence is 16 residues long. Trimming took off 4 bases at V and 0 bases at J, with 13 bases between the two ends. Looked up from germline, CDR1 is MDHEN and CDR2 is SYDVKM. The CDR3 DNA follows: TGTGCCAGCAGTTCCCTCCTACCAAGCTCCTACAATGAGCAGTTCTTC. It yields the protein CASSSLLPSSYNEQFF.

The chain recombines TRBV28 with TRBJ2-6, with 7 positions matching TRBD1. V lost 4 bases to trimming and J lost 4 bases; unmatched junction nucleotides: 13. Germline V gene lookup returns CDR1 MDHEN and CDR2 SYDVKM. This CDR3 is built from 18 residues. The CDR3 here is CASSSPQGGHLGANVLTF. CDR3 in DNA: TGTGCCAGCAGTTCTCCCCAAGGGGGCCACTTGGGGGCCAACGTCCTGACTTTC.

The chain carries TRBV12-5 and TRBJ2-1; TRBD2 matches at 7 bases. Germline CDR1 and CDR2: LGHNT and FRNRAP. The CDR3 is 15 residues long. V shed 5 bases, J shed 0 bases, and the junction held 4 bases outside the gene matches. CDR3 sequence (DNA): TGTGCTAGTGGTGCCGGGGGGAGCTCCTACAATGAGCAGTTCTTC. Translated, it gives CASGAGGSSYNEQFF.

This chain connects TRBV2 to TRBJ1-1; D is perhaps TRBD1 (6 bases). V lost 8 bases, J lost 3 bases, and 25 bases lay in between. Germline loops: CDR1 SNHLY, CDR2 FYNNEI. The CDR3 is made up of 17 amino acids. The CDR3 loop reads CASYLETQGQFDTEAFF. The DNA for the CDR3 is TGTGCCAGCTATCTGGAAACACAGGGTCAGTTCGACACTGAAGCTTTCTTT.

This clone was seen only a few times. This rearrangement joins TRBV27 to TRBJ2-2, with D possibly matching TRBD2 (6 bases). Trimming left V 9 bases short and J 4 bases short, with 15 bases between. CDR1 MNHEY and CDR2 SMNVEV come from the germline V gene (reference sequence). This CDR3 is 14 amino acids long. The CDR3 bases are TGTGCCAGTTCCTATCGGGAGCGCACCGGGGAGCTGTTTTTT. Its translation: CASSYRERTGELFF.

This chain uses TRBV4-1 with TRBJ2-1; D is perhaps TRBD2 (5 bases). This CDR3 is built from 15 residues. Trimming stripped 0 bases from V and 1 base from J, with 7 bases between. CDR1 is MGHRA, CDR2 YSYEKL, per germline. The CDR3: CASSQDPGSYNEQFF. The DNA of the CDR3 is TGCGCCAGCAGCCAAGATCCGGGGTCCTACAATGAGCAGTTCTTC.

DNA for the CDR3: TGCGCCAGCAGCCGGACTAGCGGGAGAAGCTACGAGCAGTACTTC. Its protein is CASSRTSGRSYEQYF. J is TRBJ2-7 and V is TRBV4-3; 13 bases are shared with TRBD2. Germline V gene lookup returns CDR1 LGHNA and CDR2 YSLEER. The J segment lost 3 bases and the V segment lost 4 bases, leaving 3 bases of the junction unmatched. The CDR3 contains 15 residues.

This chain links TRBV9 with TRBJ1-3; 9 bases fit TRBD1. This CDR3 contains 17 residues. Germline V gene lookup returns CDR1 SGDLS and CDR2 YYNGEE. Trimming took 0 bases from V and 4 from J; bases not matched to a gene: 8. This chain's CDR3 is CASSVGWDRVPGNTIYF. The CDR3 nucleotides read TGTGCCAGCAGCGTAGGTTGGGACAGGGTCCCGGGAAACACCATATATTTT. The whole variable domain, remainder taken from reference TRBV9 and TRBJ1-3, is DSGVTQTPKHLITATGQRVTLRCSPRSGDLSVYWYQQSLDQGLQFLIQYYNGEERAKGNILERFSAQQFPDLHSELNLSSLELGDSALYFCASSVGWDRVPGNTIYFGEGSWLTVV.

This clone was counted once. V gene TRBV3-1 (or the pseudogene TRBV3-2) combines with J gene TRBJ2-2; D is uncertain. V lost 4 bases and J 5 bases, leaving 11 bases between the germline ends. Looked up from germline, CDR1 is LGHDT and CDR2 is YNNKEL (reference sequence). The CDR3 length is 14 residues. DNA of the CDR3: TGTGCCAGCAGCCCTTTAGCTCGGACCGGGGAGCTGTTTTTT. It codes for CASSPLARTGELFF.

The chain has TRBV7-2 and TRBJ2-3, with TRBD2 matching 9 bases. The CDR3 totals 16 residues. Germline values: CDR1 SGHTA, CDR2 FQGNSA. J was trimmed by 6 bases and V by 1 base; bases with no gene match: 8. CDR3 sequence reads: CASSLGGGRATDTQYF. CDR3 DNA: TGTGCCAGCAGCTTAGGGGGCGGGAGGGCCACCGATACGCAGTATTTT.

This rearrangement joins TRBV12-2 to TRBJ1-5; no DNA check was done on the table's D call, TRBD1. TRBV12-2 is classified as a pseudogene. The length of the CDR3 is 16 residues. The CDR3 region is CASRSLVDRGNQPQHF. The CDR3 DNA is TGTGCAAGTCGCTCGCTTGTCGACAGGGGGAATCAGCCCCAGCATTTT.

This CDR3 reads CASSPRGGATAPLHF. The CDR3, as DNA: TGTGCCAGCAGCCCCCGCGGGGGGGCGACCGCACCCCTCCACTTT. The chain couples TRBV11-1 to TRBJ1-6, with D tentatively TRBD1 (6 bases). Germline CDR1 and CDR2: SGHAT and FQDESV (reference sequence). This CDR3 has 15 amino acids. Trimming stripped 5 bases from V and 11 bases from J, with 19 bases between. The full variable domain, rest sourced from reference TRBV11-1 and TRBJ1-6, is EAEVAQSPRYKITEKSQAVAFWCDPISGHATLYWYRQILGQGPELLVQFQDESVVDDSQLPKDRFSAERLKGVDSTLKIQPAELGDSAMYLCASSPRGGATAPLHFGNGTRLTVT.

V gene TRBV19 combines with J gene TRBJ1-5; the match to TRBD1 covers 8 bases. Germline V gene sequence: CDR1 LNHDA, CDR2 SQIVND (reference sequence). Trimming took 5 bases from V and 6 from J; bases not matched to a gene: 9. CDR3 size: 15 residues. CDR3 sequence (DNA): TGTGCCAGTAGTTCTGGACAGGGTGAAGGTCAGCCCCAGCATTTT. Translation: CASSSGQGEGQPQHF.

The chain employs TRBV3-1 (or the pseudogene TRBV3-2) and TRBJ1-6; D uncertain. The CDR3 loop spans 14 amino acids. Germline V lookup: CDR1 LGHDT, CDR2 YNNKEL (reference sequence). V was clipped by 4 bases and J by 9 bases, with 13 bases between them. The CDR3: CASSRDLAVSPLHF. CDR3 bases: TGTGCCAGCAGCCGAGACCTGGCCGTTTCACCCCTCCACTTT.

The gene calls are TRBV10-3 and TRBJ1-1; 8 bases agree with TRBD1. CDR3 length equals 13 residues. Germline CDR1 is ENHRY and CDR2 is SYGVKD. Trimming took 3 bases from V and 5 from J; bases not matched to a gene: 2. The CDR3, as DNA: TGTGCCATCAGTGACAGGGGGCTTACTGAAGCTTTCTTT. Encoded protein: CAISDRGLTEAFF.

This sequence joins TRBV19 and TRBJ1-1, with TRBD1 matching 7 bases. The V gene end was trimmed by 6 bases and the J gene end by 4 bases; junction bases not matched to a gene: 8. The CDR3 covers 14 residues. Germline CDR1 is LNHDA and CDR2 is SQIVND (reference sequence). Here the CDR3 DNA reads TGTGCCAGTAGGCGACAGGGTAGTAGCACTGAAGCTTTCTTT. Amino acids: CASRRQGSSTEAFF.

This clone was recorded a few times. The rearrangement joins TRBV11-2 to TRBJ1-5; unclear D gene. V shed 3 bases and J shed 6 bases, with 24 bases lying between them. In germline, CDR1 is SGHAT, CDR2 FQNNGV. The CDR3 contains 18 residues. The CDR3 DNA is TGTGCCAGCAGCTTCGTGGCAGGCCGCCCGTTGCGCGTTCAGCCCCAGCATTTT. Its translation is CASSFVAGRPLRVQPQHF.

This rearrangement joins TRBV9 to TRBJ2-5, with D uncertain. This CDR3 is built from 13 residues. Germline V gene lookup returns CDR1 SGDLS and CDR2 YYNGEE. Trimming cost V 4 bases and J 3 bases, with 10 bases left between them. The chain's CDR3 is CASSPSAEETQYF. The DNA of the CDR3 is TGTGCCAGCAGCCCCTCGGCGGAAGAGACCCAGTACTTC.

The rearrangement uses TRBV5-1 and TRBJ2-3; no clear D gene. Germline loops: CDR1 SGHRS, CDR2 YFSETQ. The CDR3 is 13 amino acids. Trimming took 4 bases from V and 4 from J, leaving 10 bases between them. The CDR3, as DNA: TGCGCCAGCAGCCCCTTCTCTCCAGATACGCAGTATTTT. It is translated as CASSPFSPDTQYF.

The chain recombines TRBV5-4 with TRBJ2-1; TRBD2 aligns across 9 bases. CDR3 size: 15 residues. V shed 4 bases, J shed 0 bases, and the junction held 2 bases outside the gene matches. Germline V CDR1 and CDR2: SGHNT, YYREEE (reference sequence). The CDR3 region is CASSRREGSYNEQFF. The CDR3 DNA sequence: TGTGCCAGCAGCCGGCGGGAGGGCTCCTACAATGAGCAGTTCTTC.

The rearrangement links TRBV5-4 to TRBJ2-1, with 7 bases matching TRBD2. The J segment lost 5 bases and the V segment lost 5 bases, leaving 1 base of the junction unmatched. Germline V CDR1 and CDR2: SGHNT, YYREEE (reference sequence). The CDR3 consists of 12 residues. CDR3 residues: CASRRENNEQFF. The CDR3 coding sequence is TGTGCCAGCAGGCGGGAGAACAATGAGCAGTTCTTC. Drawing the rest from reference TRBV5-4 and TRBJ2-1, the complete variable domain is ETGVTQSPTHLIKTRGQQVTLRCSSQSGHNTVSWYQQALGQGPQFIFQYYREEENGRGNFPPRFSGLQFPNYSSELNVNALELDDSALYLCASRRENNEQFFGPGTRLTVL.